These 13 T cell receptor gamma chains originate from one sample sequenced in a study of γδ T cells in repeated Plasmodium falciparum infection. TCRdb reran clone calling via CATT on the multiplex PCR reads. The table shows tens of thousands of gamma-chain clones, with over 2.5% occurring only once. Bulk repertoires came from Vgamma9/Vdelta2+ or Vdelta2-negative gammadelta T cells flow-sorted from PBMC. Sample: gamma-delta T cells from blood. All receptors come from a pool of human donors (malaria-infected and uninfected, not separated).

On this clone: TCRdb's listed protein matches a much larger clone and diverges from this DNA's translation at residue 13, likely through a read error; the protein shown comes from the DNA. There is no J gene call, but TRGV4 is given as the V gene. The CDR3 extends over 14 amino acids. Germline-derived CDR1 and CDR2 are EGSTGY and YDSYTSSV. Here the CDR3 reads CATWDGRRDYKKIF. In nucleotides, the CDR3 is TGTGCCACCTGGGATGGCCGTCGCGATTATAAGAAAATCTTT.

This clone is labeled as medium-sized (0.01 to 0.1%). The genes are TRGV2 and TRGJ1 or TRGJ2. In germline, CDR1 is EGSNGY, CDR2 YDSYNSKV. The trim removed 0 bases at V and 0 bases at J, leaving 5 bases unmatched. The CDR3 covers 15 residues. The CDR3 region is CATWDGPPNYYKKLF. DNA for the CDR3: TGTGCCACCTGGGACGGGCCCCCGAATTATTATAAGAAACTCTTT.

This clone was counted many times. A much more abundant neighbour one base away suggests this may be a read error. This chain joins TRGV9 and TRGJ1 or TRGJ2. The CDR3 is 13 residues long. CDR1 and CDR2 (germline): GITISATS, ISYDGTV (reference sequence). The CDR3 nucleotides read TGCGCCTTGTGGGCCCGACTTTATTATAAGAAACTCTTT. Its protein is CALWARLYYKKLF.

To note about this clone: This DNA's translation and the protein TCRdb lists, from a much larger clone, do not match at residue 3, likely due to a read error; the protein shown is translated from the DNA. The chain carries TRGV9 and TRGJ1 or TRGJ2. TCRdb offers no J gene call, so here the DNA was matched to germline to obtain one. The CDR3 extends over 14 amino acids. CDR1 GITISATS and CDR2 ISYDGTV come from the germline V gene (reference sequence). The CDR3 region is CASWEVHPYYKKLF. In nucleotides, the CDR3 is TGTGCCTCGTGGGAGGTGCATCCTTATTATAAGAAACTCTTT.

This clone appeared a few times. A read error is the likely source, as a far larger clone sits one nucleotide away. Other DNA variants within this sample encode the same CDR3. The chain combines TRGV9 with TRGJ1 or TRGJ2. CDR3 length: 11 residues. Germline CDR1 reads GITISATS; CDR2 reads ISYDGTV (reference sequence). With 3 bases clipped from V and 16 bases from J, the junction kept 12 bases outside the gene matches. CDR3 bases: TGTGCCTTGTGGGAGTGGTGTGGGAAGCTCTTT. The encoded protein is CALWEWCGKLF.

The table lists this clone with many counts. Additional DNA sequences in this sample encode the identical CDR3. V usage is TRGV4 and J usage is TRGJ1 or TRGJ2. TCRdb carries no J gene annotation; the J gene was assigned here by matching the DNA with germline. CDR3 size: 13 residues. Trimming cost V 3 bases and J 3 bases; bases outside gene matches: 5. In germline, CDR1 is EGSTGY, CDR2 YDSYTSSV. The chain's CDR3 is CATWDQGYYKKLF. CDR3 nucleotides: TGTGCCACCTGGGATCAAGGTTATTATAAGAAACTCTTT.

In this sample, this clone turned up many times. This DNA's translation differs at residue 6 from TCRdb's protein, which comes from a much larger clone; a read error is likely, and the protein shown is translated from the DNA. This chain uses TRGV4 with TRGJ1 or TRGJ2. Trimming took 3 bases from V and 3 from J; bases not matched to a gene: 2. CDR1 is EGSTGY and CDR2 is YDSYTSSV in the germline V gene. The CDR3 is 12 amino acids. The CDR3 spells CATWDFYYKKLF. CDR3 nucleotide sequence: TGTGCCACCTGGGATTTTTATTATAAGAAACTCTTT.

Points on this clone: A far larger clone is just one base off, so this is likely a read error. Other DNA sequences in the sample encode the same CDR3. The chain links TRGV9 to TRGJP2. No J gene is reported in TCRdb; it was inferred here by comparing the DNA with germline. The trim removed 4 bases at V and 4 bases at J, leaving 18 bases unmatched. The germline V gene encodes CDR1 GITISATS and CDR2 ISYDGTV (reference sequence). This CDR3 is built from 18 residues. The CDR3 coding sequence is TGTGCCTTGTGGGAAGTGCGTCGGGTAATTAATAGTGATTGGATCAAGACGTTT. Translating gives CALWEVRRVINSDWIKTF.

This clone was seen repeatedly, ten times or more. This chain uses TRGV4 with TRGJ1 or TRGJ2. The J gene, absent from TCRdb, was called here by matching the DNA to germline. With 8 bases clipped from V and 0 bases from J, the junction kept 4 bases outside the gene matches. The germline V gene has CDR1 EGSTGY and CDR2 YDSYTSSV. The CDR3 totals 12 residues. Here the CDR3 reads CATFPNYYKKLF. The DNA of the CDR3 is TGTGCCACCTTCCCGAATTATTATAAGAAACTCTTT.

This clone came up many times. With a far larger clone one base away, a read error is the likely cause. Other DNA sequences from this sample encode an identical CDR3 as well. V usage is TRGV5 and J usage is TRGJP2. The J gene is absent in TCRdb and was assigned here via DNA matching to germline. This CDR3 has 17 amino acids. Germline V CDR1 and CDR2: VINAFY, YDVSNSKD. Written as DNA, the CDR3 is TGTGCCACCTGGGACTGGGAGGTTATGGGTAGTGACTGGATCAAGACGTTT. Translation: CATWDWEVMGSDWIKTF.

This clone was seen a few times. A read error likely explains why the TCRdb protein, taken from a much larger clone, differs from this DNA's translation at residue 13; the protein shown is translated from the DNA. With the J gene uncalled, the V gene is TRGV9. The CDR3 covers 15 residues. Germline values: CDR1 GITISATS, CDR2 ISYDGTV (reference sequence). CDR3 loop: CALWGVELGKKIEVF. Here the CDR3 DNA reads TGTGCCTTGTGGGGTGTGGAGTTGGGCAAAAAAATCGAGGTATTT.

Points on this clone: Given a far larger clone just one base away, this is likely a sequencing read error. Other DNA sequences in the same sample also yield this CDR3. This chain links TRGV2 with TRGJ1 or TRGJ2. Assignment of the J gene here rests on matching the DNA to germline, because TCRdb gives none. The CDR3 loop spans 14 amino acids. Germline V CDR1 and CDR2: EGSNGY, YDSYNSKV. The CDR3 is CATWDGHVRYKKLF. In DNA form, the CDR3 reads TGCGCCACCTGGGACGGGCACGTAAGGTATAAGAAACTCTTT.

This clone is labeled as large. The chain employs TRGV4 and TRGJ1 or TRGJ2. The CDR3 spans 14 residues. The germline gives CDR1 EGSTGY, CDR2 YDSYTSSV. Trimming at V came to 2 bases and at J to 2 bases, leaving 6 bases not matched to a gene. The CDR3 coding sequence is TGTGCCACCTGGGATGAATTGGATTATTATAAGAAACTCTTT. Its protein product is CATWDELDYYKKLF.